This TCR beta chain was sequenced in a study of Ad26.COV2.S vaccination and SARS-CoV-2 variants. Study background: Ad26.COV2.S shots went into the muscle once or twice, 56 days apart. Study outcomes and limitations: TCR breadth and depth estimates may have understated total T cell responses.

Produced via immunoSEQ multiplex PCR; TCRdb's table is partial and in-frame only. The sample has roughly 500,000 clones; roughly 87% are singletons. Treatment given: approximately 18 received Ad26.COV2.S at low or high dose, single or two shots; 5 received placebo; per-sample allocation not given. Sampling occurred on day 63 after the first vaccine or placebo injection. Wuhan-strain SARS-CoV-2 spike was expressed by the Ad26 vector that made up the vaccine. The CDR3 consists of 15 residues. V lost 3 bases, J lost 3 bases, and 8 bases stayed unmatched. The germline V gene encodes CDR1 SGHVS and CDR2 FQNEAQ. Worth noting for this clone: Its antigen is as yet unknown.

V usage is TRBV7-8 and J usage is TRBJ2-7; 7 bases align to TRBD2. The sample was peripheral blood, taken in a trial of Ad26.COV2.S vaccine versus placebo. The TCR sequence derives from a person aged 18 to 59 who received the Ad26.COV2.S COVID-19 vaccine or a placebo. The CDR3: CASSFFGTGGYEQYF. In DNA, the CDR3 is TGTGCCAGCAGCTTTTTTGGGACGGGGGGCTACGAGCAGTACTTC.